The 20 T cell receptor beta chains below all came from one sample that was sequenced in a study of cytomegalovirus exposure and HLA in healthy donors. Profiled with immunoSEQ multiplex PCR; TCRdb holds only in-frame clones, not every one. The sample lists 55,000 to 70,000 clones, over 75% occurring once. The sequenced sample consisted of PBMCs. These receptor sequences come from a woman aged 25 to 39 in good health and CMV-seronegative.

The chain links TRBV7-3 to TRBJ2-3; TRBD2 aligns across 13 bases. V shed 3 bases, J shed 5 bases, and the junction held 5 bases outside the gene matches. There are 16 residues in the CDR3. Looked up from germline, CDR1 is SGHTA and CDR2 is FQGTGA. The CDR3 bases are TGTGCCAGCAGCTTCGGACTAGCGGGAGTGGGAGATACGCAGTATTTT. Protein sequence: CASSFGLAGVGDTQYF.

For the CDR3, the DNA is TGTGCCAGCAGCGTAGATCCAGCGGGAGGTCCATTCACAGATACGCAGTATTTT. This codes for CASSVDPAGGPFTDTQYF. This sequence joins TRBV9 and TRBJ2-3; 9 nucleotides agree with TRBD2. The CDR3 covers 18 residues. Germline-derived CDR1 and CDR2 are SGDLS and YYNGEE. Germline trimming cut 0 bases from V and 2 bases from J; bases unmatched to any gene: 10.

CDR3 nucleotides: TGTGCCAGCAGTGCGGACAGACGTAACTATGGCTACACCTTC. Residues: CASSADRRNYGYTF. The V and J genes are TRBV2 and TRBJ1-2; tentatively, D is TRBD1 (6 bases). V lost 4 bases and J lost 1, with 10 bases in between. Germline lookup yields CDR1 SNHLY and CDR2 FYNNEI. The CDR3 sequence is 14 residues long.

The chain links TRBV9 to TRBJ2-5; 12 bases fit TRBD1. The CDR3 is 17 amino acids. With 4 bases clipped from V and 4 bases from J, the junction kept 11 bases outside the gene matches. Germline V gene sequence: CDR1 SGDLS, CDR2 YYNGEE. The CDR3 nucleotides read TGTGCCAGCAGCAGGCCCCGGGACAGGGGGCGGGGAGAGACCCAGTACTTC. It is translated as CASSRPRDRGRGETQYF.

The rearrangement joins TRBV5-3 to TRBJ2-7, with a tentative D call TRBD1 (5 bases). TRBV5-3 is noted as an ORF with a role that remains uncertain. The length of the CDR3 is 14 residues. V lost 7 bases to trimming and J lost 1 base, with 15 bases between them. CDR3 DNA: TGTGCCAGACAACGACAGAATGAGTCCTACGAGCAGTACTTC. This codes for CARQRQNESYEQYF.

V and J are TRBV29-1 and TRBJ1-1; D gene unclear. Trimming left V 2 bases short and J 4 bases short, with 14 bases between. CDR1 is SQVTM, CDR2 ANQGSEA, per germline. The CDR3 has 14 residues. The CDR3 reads CSVEMRAGSTEAFF. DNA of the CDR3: TGCAGCGTTGAAATGCGGGCGGGAAGCACTGAAGCTTTCTTT.

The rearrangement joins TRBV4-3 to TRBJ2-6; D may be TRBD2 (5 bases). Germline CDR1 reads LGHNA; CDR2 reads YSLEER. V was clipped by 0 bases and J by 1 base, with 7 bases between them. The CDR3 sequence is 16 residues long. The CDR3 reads CASSQERGSGANVLTF. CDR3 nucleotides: TGCGCCAGCAGCCAAGAACGGGGATCTGGGGCCAACGTCCTGACTTTC.

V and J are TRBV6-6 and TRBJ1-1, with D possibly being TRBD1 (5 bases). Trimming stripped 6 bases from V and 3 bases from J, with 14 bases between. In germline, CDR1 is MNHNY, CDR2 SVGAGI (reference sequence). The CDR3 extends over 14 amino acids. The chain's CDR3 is CASRGRVTDTEAFF. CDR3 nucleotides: TGTGCCAGCAGGGGCCGTGTGACAGACACTGAAGCTTTCTTT.

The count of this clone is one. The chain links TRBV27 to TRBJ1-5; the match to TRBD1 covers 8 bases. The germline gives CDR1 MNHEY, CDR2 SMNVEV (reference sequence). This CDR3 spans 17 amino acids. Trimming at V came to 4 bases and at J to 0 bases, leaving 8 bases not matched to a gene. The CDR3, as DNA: TGTGCCAGCAGTTACTCAGGGGGCGGGAGTAGCAATCAGCCCCAGCATTTT. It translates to CASSYSGGGSSNQPQHF.

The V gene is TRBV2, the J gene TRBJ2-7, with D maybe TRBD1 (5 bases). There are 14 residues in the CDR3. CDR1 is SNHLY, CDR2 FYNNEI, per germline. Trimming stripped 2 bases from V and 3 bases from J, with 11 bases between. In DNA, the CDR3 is TGTGCCAGCAGTGAACGTCAGGGTAACTACGAGCAGTACTTC. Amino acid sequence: CASSERQGNYEQYF.

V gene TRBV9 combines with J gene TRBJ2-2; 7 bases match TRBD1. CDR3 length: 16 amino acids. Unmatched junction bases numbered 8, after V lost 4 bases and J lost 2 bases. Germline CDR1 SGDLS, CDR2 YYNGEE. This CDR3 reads CASSPGDSKNTGELFF. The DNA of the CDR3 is TGTGCCAGCAGCCCTGGGGACAGTAAAAACACCGGGGAGCTGTTTTTT.

The CDR3 region is CAWTGQGTNTIYF. CDR3 coding DNA: TGTGCCTGGACCGGCCAGGGGACCAACACCATATATTTT. V and J are TRBV30 and TRBJ1-3, with a weak D call TRBD1 (6 bases). V lost 4 bases, J lost 7 bases, and 14 bases lay in between. CDR3 size: 13 residues. Germline loops: CDR1 GTSNPN, CDR2 SVGIG (reference sequence).

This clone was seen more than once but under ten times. The CDR3, as DNA: TGCGCCAGCAGAGAGACAGGGTCCAACTATGGCTACACCTTC. Translating it yields CASRETGSNYGYTF. The chain couples TRBV10-2 to TRBJ1-2; the match to TRBD1 covers 7 bases. CDR3 length equals 14 residues. V gave up 6 bases and J gave up 2 bases; unmatched junction bases: 6. The germline CDR1 and CDR2 sequences are WSHSY and SAAADI.

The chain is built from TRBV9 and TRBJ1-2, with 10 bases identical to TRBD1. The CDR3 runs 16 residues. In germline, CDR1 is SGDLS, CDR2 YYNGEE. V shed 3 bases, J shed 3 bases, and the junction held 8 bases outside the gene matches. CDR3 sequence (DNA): TGTGCCAGCAGCGAGTCCCGGGACAGGGGCGACTATGGCTACACCTTC. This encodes CASSESRDRGDYGYTF.

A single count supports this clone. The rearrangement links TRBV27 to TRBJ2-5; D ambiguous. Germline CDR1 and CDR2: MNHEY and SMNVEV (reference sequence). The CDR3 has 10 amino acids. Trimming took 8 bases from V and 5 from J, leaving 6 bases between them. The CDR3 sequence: CASGRETQYF. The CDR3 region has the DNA TGTGCCAGCGGCAGGGAGACCCAGTACTTC.

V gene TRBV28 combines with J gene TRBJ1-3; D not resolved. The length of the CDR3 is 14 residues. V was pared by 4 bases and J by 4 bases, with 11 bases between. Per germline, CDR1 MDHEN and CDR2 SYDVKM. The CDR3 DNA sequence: TGTGCCAGCAGTTCCGGGTTAATCGGAAACACCATATATTTT. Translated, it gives CASSSGLIGNTIYF.

The CDR3 is CASSLAGTNDYGYTF. For the CDR3, the DNA is TGTGCCAGCAGTTTAGCAGGGACTAATGACTATGGCTACACCTTC. This chain links TRBV27 with TRBJ1-2, with a tentative D call TRBD1 (5 bases). Trimming cost V 2 bases and J 3 bases, with 13 bases left between them. CDR1 and CDR2 (germline): MNHEY, SMNVEV (reference sequence). The CDR3 contains 15 residues.

CDR3: CASNLRGTRSPGELFF. CDR3 in DNA: TGTGCCAGCAACCTGCGGGGGACTAGGAGTCCCGGGGAGCTGTTTTTT. The chain uses TRBV11-2 and TRBJ2-2; 8 bases are a match to TRBD2. Germline assignment: CDR1 SGHAT and CDR2 FQNNGV. The junction had 13 bases not matched to a gene; V was cut back by 7 bases and J by 6 bases. CDR3 length: 16 amino acids. The full variable domain, completed using reference TRBV11-2 and TRBJ2-2, is EAGVAQSPRYKIIEKRQSVAFWCNPISGHATLYWYQQILGQGPKLLIQFQNNGVVDDSQLPKDRFSAERLKGVDSTLKIQPAKLEDSAVYLCASNLRGTRSPGELFFGEGSRLTVL.

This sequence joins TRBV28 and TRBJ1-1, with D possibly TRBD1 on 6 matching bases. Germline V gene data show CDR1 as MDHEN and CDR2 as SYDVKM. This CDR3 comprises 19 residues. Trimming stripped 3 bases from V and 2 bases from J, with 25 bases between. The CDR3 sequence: CASSFQADRLTTGNTEAFF. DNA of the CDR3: TGTGCCAGCAGTTTCCAGGCGGACAGACTAACGACAGGAAACACTGAAGCTTTCTTT.

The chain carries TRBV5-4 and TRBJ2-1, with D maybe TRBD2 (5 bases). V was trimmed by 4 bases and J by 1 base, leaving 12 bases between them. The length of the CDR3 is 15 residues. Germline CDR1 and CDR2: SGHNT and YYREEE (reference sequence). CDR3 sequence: CASSPPSGSYNEQFF. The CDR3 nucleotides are TGTGCCAGCAGCCCGCCCAGCGGTTCCTACAATGAGCAGTTCTTC.